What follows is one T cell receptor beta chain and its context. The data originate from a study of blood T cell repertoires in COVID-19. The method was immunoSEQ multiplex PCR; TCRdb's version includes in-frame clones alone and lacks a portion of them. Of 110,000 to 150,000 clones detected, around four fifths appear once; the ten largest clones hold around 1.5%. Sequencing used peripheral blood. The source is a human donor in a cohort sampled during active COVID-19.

In DNA form, the CDR3 reads TGTGCCAGCAGCCGTGACAGGGGTGCCACAGATACGCAGTATTTT. Its protein product is CASSRDRGATDTQYF. V and J are TRBV11-1 and TRBJ2-3; 8 bases match TRBD1. Trimming took 5 bases from V and 2 from J; bases not matched to a gene: 6. CDR1 SGHAT and CDR2 FQDESV come from the germline V gene (reference sequence). The CDR3 is 15 residues long.